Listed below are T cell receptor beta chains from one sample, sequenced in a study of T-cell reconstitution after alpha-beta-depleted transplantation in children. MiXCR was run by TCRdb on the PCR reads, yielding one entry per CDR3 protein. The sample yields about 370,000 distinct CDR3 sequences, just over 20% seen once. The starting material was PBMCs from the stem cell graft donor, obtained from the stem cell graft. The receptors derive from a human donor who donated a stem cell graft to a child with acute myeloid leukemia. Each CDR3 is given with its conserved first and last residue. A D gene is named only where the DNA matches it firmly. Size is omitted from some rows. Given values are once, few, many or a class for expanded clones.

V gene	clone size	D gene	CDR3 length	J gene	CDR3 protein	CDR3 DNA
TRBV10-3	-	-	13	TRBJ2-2	CAISGEEAGELFF	TGTGCCATCAGTGGGGAAGAGGCCGGGGAGCTGTTTTTT
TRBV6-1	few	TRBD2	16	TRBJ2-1	CASTRLAGLSYNEQFF	TGTGCCAGCACCCGACTAGCGGGGCTTTCCTACAATGAGCAGTTCTTC
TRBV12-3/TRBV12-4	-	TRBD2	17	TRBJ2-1	CASSLDLLAGARNEQFF	TGTGCCAGCAGTTTAGATCTTCTAGCGGGAGCTCGAAATGAGCAGTTCTTC
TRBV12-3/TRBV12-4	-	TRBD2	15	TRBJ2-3	CASSFFSGSSDTQYF	TGTGCCAGCAGTTTTTTCAGCGGGAGTTCAGATACGCAGTATTTT
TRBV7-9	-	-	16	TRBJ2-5	CASSPARDSHQETQYF	TGTGCCAGCAGCCCTGCCCGGGACTCCCATCAAGAGACCCAGTACTTC
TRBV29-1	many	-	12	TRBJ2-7	CSVKAGRYEQYF	TGCAGCGTTAAGGCAGGGAGGTACGAGCAGTACTTC
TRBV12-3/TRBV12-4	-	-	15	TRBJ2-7	CASSAPDAFSYEQYF	TGTGCCAGCAGTGCCCCGGACGCTTTCTCCTACGAGCAGTACTTC
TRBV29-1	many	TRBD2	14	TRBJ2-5	CSVVNAGGPGTQYF	TGCAGCGTTGTCAACGCGGGAGGGCCCGGGACCCAGTACTTC
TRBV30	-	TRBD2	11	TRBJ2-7	CAWSGGSGVYF	TGTGCCTGGAGTGGGGGTAGCGGGGTGTACTTC
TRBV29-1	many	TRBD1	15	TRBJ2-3	CSVAGRQGSTDTQYF	TGCAGCGTTGCAGGAAGACAGGGAAGCACAGATACGCAGTATTTT
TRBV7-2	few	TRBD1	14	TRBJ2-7	CASSSTGQSYEQYF	TGTGCCAGCAGCTCGACGGGACAGAGCTACGAGCAGTACTTC
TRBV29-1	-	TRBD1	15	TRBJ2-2	CSVKTGTGNTGELFF	TGCAGCGTGAAAACCGGGACAGGGAACACCGGGGAGCTGTTTTTT
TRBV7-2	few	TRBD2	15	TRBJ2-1	CASRPTSGGYNEQFF	TGTGCCAGCAGGCCCACTAGCGGGGGCTACAATGAGCAGTTCTTC
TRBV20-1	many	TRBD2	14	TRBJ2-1	CSASLAVNYNEQFF	TGCAGTGCCAGCCTAGCGGTAAACTACAATGAGCAGTTCTTC
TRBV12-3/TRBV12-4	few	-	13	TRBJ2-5	CASSPRNQETQYF	TGTGCCAGCAGCCCCAGGAACCAAGAGACCCAGTACTTC
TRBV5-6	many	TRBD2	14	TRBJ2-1	CASSLGLAGVEQFF	TGTGCCAGCAGCTTGGGTCTAGCGGGAGTGGAGCAGTTCTTC
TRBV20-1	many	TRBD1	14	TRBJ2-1	CSAIRDRGRSEQFF	TGCAGTGCTATAAGGGACAGGGGGAGGAGTGAGCAGTTCTTC
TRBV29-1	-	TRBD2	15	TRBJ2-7	CSVEDRLAGVWEQYF	TGCAGCGTTGAAGATCGCCTAGCGGGAGTGTGGGAGCAGTACTTC